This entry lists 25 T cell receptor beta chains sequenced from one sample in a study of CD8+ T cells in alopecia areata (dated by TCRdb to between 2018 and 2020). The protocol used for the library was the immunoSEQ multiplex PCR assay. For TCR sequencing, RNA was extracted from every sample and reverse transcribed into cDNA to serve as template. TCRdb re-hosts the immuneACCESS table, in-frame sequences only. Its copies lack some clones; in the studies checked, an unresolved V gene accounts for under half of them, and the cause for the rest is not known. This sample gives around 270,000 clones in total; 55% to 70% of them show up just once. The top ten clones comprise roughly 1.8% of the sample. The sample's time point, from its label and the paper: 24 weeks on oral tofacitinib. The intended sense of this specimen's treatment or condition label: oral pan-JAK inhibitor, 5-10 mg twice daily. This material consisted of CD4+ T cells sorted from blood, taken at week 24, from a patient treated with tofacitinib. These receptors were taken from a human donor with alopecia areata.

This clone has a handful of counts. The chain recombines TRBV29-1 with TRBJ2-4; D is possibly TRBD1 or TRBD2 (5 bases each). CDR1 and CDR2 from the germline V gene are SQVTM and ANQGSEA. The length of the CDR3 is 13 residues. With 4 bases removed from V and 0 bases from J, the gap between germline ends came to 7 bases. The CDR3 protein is CSVAGRAKNIQYF. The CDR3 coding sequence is TGCAGCGTTGCGGGGCGAGCCAAAAACATTCAGTACTTC.

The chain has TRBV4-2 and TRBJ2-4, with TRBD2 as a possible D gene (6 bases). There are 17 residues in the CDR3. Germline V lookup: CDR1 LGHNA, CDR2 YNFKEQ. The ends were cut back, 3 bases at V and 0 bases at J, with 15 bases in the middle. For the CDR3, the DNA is TGTGCCAGCAGCCAGGACTACGACACGCTAGCCAAAAACATTCAGTACTTC. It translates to CASSQDYDTLAKNIQYF.

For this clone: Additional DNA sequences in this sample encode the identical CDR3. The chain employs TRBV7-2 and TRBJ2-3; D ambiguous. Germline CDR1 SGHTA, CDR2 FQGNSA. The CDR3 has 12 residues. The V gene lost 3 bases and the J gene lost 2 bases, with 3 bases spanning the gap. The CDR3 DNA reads TGTGCCAGCAGCTTGGACACAGATACGCAGTATTTT. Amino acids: CASSLDTDTQYF. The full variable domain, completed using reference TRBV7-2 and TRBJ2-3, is GAGVSQSPSNKVTEKGKDVELRCDPISGHTALYWYRQSLGQGLEFLIYFQGNSAPDKSGLPSDRFSAERTGGSVSTLTIQRTQQEDSAVYLCASSLDTDTQYFGPGTRLTVL.

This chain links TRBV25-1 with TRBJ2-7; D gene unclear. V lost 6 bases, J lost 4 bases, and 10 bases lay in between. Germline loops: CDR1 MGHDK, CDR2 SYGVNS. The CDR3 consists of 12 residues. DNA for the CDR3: TGTGCCAGCAGCTCGGGTAGGTACGAGCAGTACTTC. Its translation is CASSSGRYEQYF.

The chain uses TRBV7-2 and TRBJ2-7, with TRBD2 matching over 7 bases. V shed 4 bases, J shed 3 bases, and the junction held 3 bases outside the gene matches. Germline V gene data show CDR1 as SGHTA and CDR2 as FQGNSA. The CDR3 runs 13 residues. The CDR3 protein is CASSSPGGYEQYF. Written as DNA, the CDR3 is TGTGCCAGCAGCTCGCCGGGAGGCTACGAGCAGTACTTC.

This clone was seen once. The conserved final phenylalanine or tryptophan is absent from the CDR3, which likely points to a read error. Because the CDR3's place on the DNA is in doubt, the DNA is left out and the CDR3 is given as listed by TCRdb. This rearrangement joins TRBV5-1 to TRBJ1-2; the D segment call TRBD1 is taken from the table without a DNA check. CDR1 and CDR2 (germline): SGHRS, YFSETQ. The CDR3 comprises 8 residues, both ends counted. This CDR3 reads CATGQGKI.

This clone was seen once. CDR3 nucleotide sequence: TGTGCCAGCAGTGTATTGCAGTATTTT. It specifies CASSVLQYF. The V call is TRBV6-1, the J call TRBJ2-3, with no clear D. Germline V gene sequence: CDR1 MNHNS, CDR2 SASEGT. This CDR3 has 9 residues. Trimming took off 4 bases at V and 11 bases at J, with 4 bases between the two ends.

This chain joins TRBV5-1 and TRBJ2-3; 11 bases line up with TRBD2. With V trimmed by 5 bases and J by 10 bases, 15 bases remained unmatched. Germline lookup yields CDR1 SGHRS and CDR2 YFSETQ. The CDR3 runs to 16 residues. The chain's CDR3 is CASSLTSGAEGVAQYF. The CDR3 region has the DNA TGCGCCAGCAGTTTGACTAGCGGGGCGGAGGGAGTCGCGCAGTATTTT.

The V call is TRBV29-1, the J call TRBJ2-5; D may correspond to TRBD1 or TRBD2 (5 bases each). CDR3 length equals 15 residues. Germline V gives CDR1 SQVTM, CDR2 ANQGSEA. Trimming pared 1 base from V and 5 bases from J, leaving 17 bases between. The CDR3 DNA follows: TGCAGCGTTGAAGGGAGAGGGACCCAAGTGGAGACCCAGTACTTC. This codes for CSVEGRGTQVETQYF.

The CDR3 sequence: CAWRTGFSGNTIYF. The CDR3 nucleotides read TGTGCCTGGAGGACAGGGTTCTCTGGAAACACCATATATTTT. The J gene is TRBJ1-3, the V gene TRBV30; TRBD1 matches 7 bases. Germline V gene lookup returns CDR1 GTSNPN and CDR2 SVGIG (reference sequence). CDR3 length: 14 amino acids. Trimming at V came to 3 bases and at J to 0 bases, leaving 2 bases not matched to a gene.

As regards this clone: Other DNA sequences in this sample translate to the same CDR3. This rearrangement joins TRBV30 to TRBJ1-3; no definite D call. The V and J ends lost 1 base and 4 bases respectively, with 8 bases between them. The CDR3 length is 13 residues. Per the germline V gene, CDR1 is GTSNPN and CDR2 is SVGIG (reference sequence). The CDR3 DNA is TGTGCCTGGAGTGGCAGCTACGGAAACACCATATATTTT. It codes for CAWSGSYGNTIYF.

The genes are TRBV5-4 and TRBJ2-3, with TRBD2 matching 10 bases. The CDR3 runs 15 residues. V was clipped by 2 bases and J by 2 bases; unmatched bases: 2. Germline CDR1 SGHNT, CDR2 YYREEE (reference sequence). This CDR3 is CASSLTSGNTDTQYF. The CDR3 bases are TGTGCCAGCAGCTTAACTAGCGGGAACACAGATACGCAGTATTTT.

The CDR3 nucleotides are TGTGCCAGCAGGAGGGACAGCCGAGAGACCCAGTACTTC. This translates into CASRRDSRETQYF. The J gene is TRBJ2-5, the V gene TRBV7-2; 7 nucleotides align to TRBD1. From germline, CDR1 is SGHTA and CDR2 FQGNSA. V gave up 6 bases and J gave up 4 bases; unmatched junction bases: 5. The CDR3 loop spans 13 amino acids.

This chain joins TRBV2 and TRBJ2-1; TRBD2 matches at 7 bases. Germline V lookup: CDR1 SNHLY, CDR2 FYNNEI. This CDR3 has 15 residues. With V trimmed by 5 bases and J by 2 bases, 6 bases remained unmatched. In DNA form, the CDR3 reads TGTGCCAGCAGTCCACCGGGACTACCCTACAATGAGCAGTTCTTC. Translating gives CASSPPGLPYNEQFF.

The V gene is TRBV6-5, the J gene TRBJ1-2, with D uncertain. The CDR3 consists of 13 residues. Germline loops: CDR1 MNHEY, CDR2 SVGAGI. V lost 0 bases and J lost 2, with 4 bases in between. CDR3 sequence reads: CASSYSVNYGYTF. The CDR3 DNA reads TGTGCCAGCAGTTACTCCGTAAACTATGGCTACACCTTC.

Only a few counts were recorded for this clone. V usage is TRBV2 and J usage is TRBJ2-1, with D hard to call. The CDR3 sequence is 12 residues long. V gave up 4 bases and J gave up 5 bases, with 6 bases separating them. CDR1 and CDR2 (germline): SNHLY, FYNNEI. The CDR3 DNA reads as TGTGCCAGCAGTGGGGCCGACAATGAGCAGTTCTTC. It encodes CASSGADNEQFF.

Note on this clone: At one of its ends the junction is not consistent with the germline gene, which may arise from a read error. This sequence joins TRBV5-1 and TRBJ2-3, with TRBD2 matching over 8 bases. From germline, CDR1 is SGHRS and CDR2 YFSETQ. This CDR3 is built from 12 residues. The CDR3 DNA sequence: TGCGCCAGCAGCCCCACCGGGGGGGCCGAAGATTTT. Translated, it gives CASSPTGGAEDF.

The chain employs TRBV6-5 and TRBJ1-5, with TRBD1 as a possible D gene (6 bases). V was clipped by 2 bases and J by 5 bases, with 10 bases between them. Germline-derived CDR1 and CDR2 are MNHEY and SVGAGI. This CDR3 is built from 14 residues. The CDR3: CASSYGRGYQPQHF. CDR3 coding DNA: TGTGCCAGCAGTTACGGCAGGGGCTATCAGCCCCAGCATTTT.

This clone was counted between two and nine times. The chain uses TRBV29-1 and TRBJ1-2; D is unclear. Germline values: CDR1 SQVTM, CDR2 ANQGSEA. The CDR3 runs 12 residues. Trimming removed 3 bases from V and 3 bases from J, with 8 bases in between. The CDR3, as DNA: TGCAGCGTTGACGCCGGGGACTATGGCTACACCTTC. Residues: CSVDAGDYGYTF.

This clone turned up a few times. The CDR3 region is CASSTGGGETQYF. CDR3 sequence (DNA): TGTGCCAGCAGCACAGGGGGCGGGGAGACCCAGTACTTC. The chain links TRBV7-9 to TRBJ2-5; 9 nucleotides line up with TRBD1. Germline CDR1 SEHNR, CDR2 FQNEAQ (reference sequence). The CDR3 length is 13 residues. Losses at the gene ends were 5 bases for V and 5 bases for J; bases not matched to a gene: 3.

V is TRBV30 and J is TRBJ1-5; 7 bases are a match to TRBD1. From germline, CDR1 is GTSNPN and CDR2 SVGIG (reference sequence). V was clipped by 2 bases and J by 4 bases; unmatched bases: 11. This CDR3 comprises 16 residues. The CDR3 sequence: CAWSRNDRASNQPQHF. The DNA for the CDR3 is TGTGCCTGGAGTAGAAACGACAGGGCATCTAATCAGCCCCAGCATTTT.

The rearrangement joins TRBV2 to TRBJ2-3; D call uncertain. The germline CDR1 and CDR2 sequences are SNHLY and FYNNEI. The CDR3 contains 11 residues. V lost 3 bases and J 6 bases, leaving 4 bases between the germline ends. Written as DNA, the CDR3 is TGTGCCAGCAGTGATTATGATACGCAGTATTTT. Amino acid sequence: CASSDYDTQYF. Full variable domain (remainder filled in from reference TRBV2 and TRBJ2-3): EPEVTQTPSHQVTQMGQEVILRCVPISNHLYFYWYRQILGQKVEFLVSFYNNEISEKSEIFDDQFSVERPDGSNFTLKIRSTKLEDSAMYFCASSDYDTQYFGPGTRLTVL.

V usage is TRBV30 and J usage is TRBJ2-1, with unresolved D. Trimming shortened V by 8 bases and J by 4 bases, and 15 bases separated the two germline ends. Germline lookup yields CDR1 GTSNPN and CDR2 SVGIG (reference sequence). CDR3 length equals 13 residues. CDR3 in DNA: TGTGCCGTCAACCAGGTTACTTACAATGAGCAGTTCTTC. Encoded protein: CAVNQVTYNEQFF.

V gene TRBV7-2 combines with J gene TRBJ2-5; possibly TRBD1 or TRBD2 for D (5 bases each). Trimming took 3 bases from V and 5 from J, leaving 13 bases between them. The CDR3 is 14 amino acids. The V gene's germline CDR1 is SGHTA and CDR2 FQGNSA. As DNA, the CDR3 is TGTGCCAGCAGCTTGAGGGGCCCAGGGGAGACCCAGTACTTC. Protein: CASSLRGPGETQYF. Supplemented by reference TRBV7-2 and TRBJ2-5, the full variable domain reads GAGVSQSPSNKVTEKGKDVELRCDPISGHTALYWYRQSLGQGLEFLIYFQGNSAPDKSGLPSDRFSAERTGGSVSTLTIQRTQQEDSAVYLCASSLRGPGETQYFGPGTRLLVL.

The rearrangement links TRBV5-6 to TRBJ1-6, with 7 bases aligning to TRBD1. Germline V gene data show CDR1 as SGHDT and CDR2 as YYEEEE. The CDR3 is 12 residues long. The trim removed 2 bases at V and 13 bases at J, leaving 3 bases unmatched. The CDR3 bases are TGTGCCAGCAGCTTCGACAGGGTTCCCCTCCACTTT. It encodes CASSFDRVPLHF.